This entry lists 25 T cell receptor beta chains sequenced from one sample in a study of T cell changes during pregnancy in multiple sclerosis. Some clones are missing from TCRdb's copy, which holds only in-frame ones; the method was immunoSEQ multiplex PCR. Of about 120,000 clones in the sample, about 93% were seen once. Material: peripheral blood, obtained before pregnancy. The receptors here all came from a female donor with multiple sclerosis, enrolled in a pregnancy study.

The chain is built from TRBV9 and TRBJ1-2, with 9 bases matching TRBD1. This CDR3 is built from 15 residues. Germline V CDR1 and CDR2: SGDLS, YYNGEE. Trimming at V came to 4 bases and at J to 5 bases, leaving 9 bases not matched to a gene. CDR3 coding DNA: TGTGCCAGCAGCCTCGAGGCCGGGACAGGGTATGGCTACACCTTC. Amino acids: CASSLEAGTGYGYTF.

This chain uses TRBV19 with TRBJ2-5; TRBD1 matches 8 bases. This CDR3 spans 16 amino acids. CDR1 and CDR2 (germline): LNHDA, SQIVND (reference sequence). V lost 2 bases, J lost 5 bases, and 10 bases stayed unmatched. The CDR3, as DNA: TGTGCCAGTAGTATACTTTACTCGGACAGGGCGGAGACCCAGTACTTC. This sequence encodes CASSILYSDRAETQYF.

This clone showed up just once. The chain links TRBV6-5 to TRBJ2-1, with D unclear. The CDR3 spans 15 residues. V lost 2 bases, J lost 2 bases, and 10 bases lay in between. CDR1 is MNHEY and CDR2 is SVGAGI in the germline V gene. CDR3: CASSYDKFPYNEQFF. In nucleotides, the CDR3 is TGTGCCAGCAGTTACGACAAATTTCCCTACAATGAGCAGTTCTTC.

The chain employs TRBV6-5 and TRBJ1-1; 8 positions match TRBD1. The CDR3 sequence is 16 residues long. After removal of 1 base from V and 5 bases from J, the junction contained 9 bases not matched to a gene. CDR1 is MNHEY, CDR2 SVGAGI, per germline. The CDR3 loop is CASSYWQGARATEAFF. CDR3 nucleotides: TGTGCCAGCAGTTACTGGCAGGGGGCGCGGGCTACTGAAGCTTTCTTT.

The chain recombines TRBV9 with TRBJ2-7; 7 bases map to TRBD1. The length of the CDR3 is 14 residues. Germline V gives CDR1 SGDLS, CDR2 YYNGEE. Germline trimming cut 0 bases from V and 4 bases from J; bases unmatched to any gene: 4. The CDR3 sequence: CASSVGQGGYEQYF. For the CDR3, the DNA is TGTGCCAGCAGCGTAGGACAGGGTGGTTACGAGCAGTACTTC.

V is TRBV5-4 and J is TRBJ2-5; 9 nucleotides match TRBD1. V was clipped by 0 bases and J by 3 bases; unmatched bases: 3. The germline V gene encodes CDR1 SGHNT and CDR2 YYREEE (reference sequence). This CDR3 comprises 15 residues. Here the CDR3 reads CASSLDRGREETQYF. DNA for the CDR3: TGTGCCAGCAGCTTGGACAGGGGGCGGGAAGAGACCCAGTACTTC.

The V gene is TRBV5-1, the J gene TRBJ2-3; D possibly corresponds to TRBD2 (5 bases). Germline values: CDR1 SGHRS, CDR2 YFSETQ. The CDR3 contains 12 residues. The ends were cut back, 5 bases at V and 1 base at J, with 5 bases in the middle. The CDR3 nucleotides are TGCGCCAGCAGGGAGGGCACAGATACGCAGTATTTT. It specifies CASREGTDTQYF. Looking up the rest from reference TRBV5-1 and TRBJ2-3 gives the full variable domain: KAGVTQTPRYLIKTRGQQVTLSCSPISGHRSVSWYQQTPGQGLQFLFEYFSETQRNKGNFPGRFSGRQFSNSRSEMNVSTLELGDSALYLCASREGTDTQYFGPGTRLTVL.

The V and J genes are TRBV27 and TRBJ2-3; perhaps TRBD1 as D (8 bases). The ends were cut back, 6 bases at V and 2 bases at J, with 18 bases in the middle. Germline lookup yields CDR1 MNHEY and CDR2 SMNVEV (reference sequence). The CDR3 sequence is 16 residues long. CDR3 protein: CASRTNRGGYTDTQYF. For the CDR3, the DNA is TGTGCCAGCAGAACCAACAGGGGGGGATACACAGATACGCAGTATTTT.

The rearrangement links TRBV29-1 to TRBJ2-1, with a tentative D call TRBD2 (6 bases). The V and J ends lost 2 bases and 5 bases respectively, with 16 bases between them. The germline V gene has CDR1 SQVTM and CDR2 ANQGSEA. The length of the CDR3 is 15 residues. As DNA, the CDR3 is TGCAGCGTTGAAAGCCCGCGGGAACGGGACAATGAGCAGTTCTTC. Protein: CSVESPRERDNEQFF.

V usage is TRBV7-2 and J usage is TRBJ2-1, with 7 bases lining up with TRBD2. The CDR3 loop spans 14 amino acids. Germline V CDR1 and CDR2: SGHTA, FQGNSA. J was trimmed by 6 bases and V by 1 base; bases with no gene match: 3. This chain's CDR3 is CASSLESSGNEQFF. CDR3 sequence (DNA): TGTGCCAGCAGCTTAGAATCTAGCGGCAATGAGCAGTTCTTC.

This chain joins TRBV5-1 and TRBJ2-1; 7 bases match TRBD1. The CDR3 totals 13 residues. V trimming: 4 bases; J trimming: 8 bases; junction bases outside the gene matches: 6. Germline V lookup: CDR1 SGHRS, CDR2 YFSETQ. Here the CDR3 DNA reads TGCGCCAGCAGCCCGGACAGGTACTATGAGCAGTTCTTC. It is translated as CASSPDRYYEQFF.

The J gene is TRBJ1-2, the V gene TRBV25-1; D is ambiguous. V lost 2 bases and J 2 bases, leaving 9 bases between the germline ends. The CDR3 runs 14 residues. Per germline, CDR1 MGHDK and CDR2 SYGVNS. For the CDR3, the DNA is TGTGCCAGCAGTGAAGCCGGGGTAAACTATGGCTACACCTTC. It yields the protein CASSEAGVNYGYTF.

This clone occurred a few times. The V and J genes are TRBV28 and TRBJ1-6; maybe TRBD1 (5 bases). Germline CDR1 is MDHEN and CDR2 is SYDVKM. Trimming pared 6 bases from V and 9 bases from J, leaving 15 bases between. The CDR3 has 14 amino acids. The CDR3 loop is CASSSGTGGSPLHF. CDR3 bases: TGTGCCAGCAGCTCCGGGACGGGGGGTTCACCCCTCCACTTT.

The rearrangement links TRBV6-5 to TRBJ1-6, with 10 nucleotides matching TRBD1. V lost 2 bases, J lost 6 bases, and 1 base stayed unmatched. The germline CDR1 and CDR2 sequences are MNHEY and SVGAGI. This CDR3 is 15 amino acids long. The CDR3 here is CASSYDRGPNSPLHF. The CDR3 bases are TGTGCCAGCAGTTACGACAGGGGGCCTAATTCACCCCTCCACTTT.

V and J are TRBV2 and TRBJ2-7; 9 nucleotides align to TRBD1. V was pared by 1 base and J by 3 bases, with 4 bases of the junction left unmatched. Germline lookup yields CDR1 SNHLY and CDR2 FYNNEI. The CDR3 is made up of 15 amino acids. The CDR3: CASSEEGTGYYEQYF. In nucleotides, the CDR3 is TGTGCCAGCAGTGAAGAGGGGACAGGGTACTACGAGCAGTACTTC.

This chain connects TRBV7-2 to TRBJ2-2; possible D gene TRBD2, 5 bases. There are 15 residues in the CDR3. Trimming cost V 1 base and J 0 bases, with 6 bases left between them. CDR1 is SGHTA and CDR2 is FQGNSA in the germline V gene. The CDR3 coding sequence is TGTGCCAGCAGCTTAGACGGGGCGAACACCGGGGAGCTGTTTTTT. Translated, it gives CASSLDGANTGELFF.

The J gene is TRBJ1-1, the V gene TRBV5-1, with TRBD1 matching over 7 bases. This CDR3 is built from 15 residues. Germline V lookup: CDR1 SGHRS, CDR2 YFSETQ. V shed 4 bases, J shed 0 bases, and the junction held 6 bases outside the gene matches. The CDR3 is CASSEETGMNTEAFF. CDR3 bases: TGCGCCAGCAGCGAGGAGACAGGGATGAACACTGAAGCTTTCTTT.

A few counts support this clone. The chain joins TRBV19 to TRBJ2-1; D gene ambiguous. Between the trimmed V and J ends, which lost 5 bases and 4 bases, there was a span of 12 bases. The CDR3 is 14 residues long. Germline V gene sequence: CDR1 LNHDA, CDR2 SQIVND (reference sequence). Here the CDR3 DNA reads TGTGCCAGTAGTTTGAGTTCTCCATACAATGAGCAGTTCTTC. Translation: CASSLSSPYNEQFF.

The chain recombines TRBV5-4 with TRBJ2-3; 9 bases align to TRBD2. The CDR3 spans 16 residues. Germline CDR1 SGHNT, CDR2 YYREEE (reference sequence). V was pared by 2 bases and J by 0 bases, with 4 bases of the junction left unmatched. The CDR3 protein is CASSLRLAASTDTQYF. The CDR3 nucleotides are TGTGCCAGCAGCTTAAGACTAGCGGCTAGCACAGATACGCAGTATTTT. The full variable domain, its missing parts supplied by reference TRBV5-4 and TRBJ2-3, is ETGVTQSPTHLIKTRGQQVTLRCSSQSGHNTVSWYQQALGQGPQFIFQYYREEENGRGNFPPRFSGLQFPNYSSELNVNALELDDSALYLCASSLRLAASTDTQYFGPGTRLTVL.

The J gene is TRBJ2-1, the V gene TRBV30; the D gene is possibly TRBD1 (7 bases). CDR3 length equals 13 residues. CDR1 GTSNPN and CDR2 SVGIG come from the germline V gene (reference sequence). The V and J ends lost 7 bases and 2 bases respectively, with 12 bases between them. For the CDR3, the DNA is TGTGCCTTGGGCAGGGGGGCCTACAATGAGCAGTTCTTC. Amino acid sequence: CALGRGAYNEQFF. The whole variable domain, remainder taken from reference TRBV30 and TRBJ2-1, is SQTIHQWPATLVQPVGSPLSLECTVEGTSNPNLYWYRQAAGRGLQLLFYSVGIGQISSEVPQNLSASRPQDRQFILSSKKLLLSDSGFYLCALGRGAYNEQFFGPGTRLTVL.

The chain is built from TRBV10-3 and TRBJ2-1; TRBD1 matches at 7 bases. The CDR3 runs to 15 residues. The J segment lost 9 bases and the V segment lost 2 bases, leaving 10 bases of the junction unmatched. Per germline, CDR1 ENHRY and CDR2 SYGVKD. The CDR3 DNA reads as TGTGCCATCAGTGAGGCAGCAGGGGGTGAGGGTGAGCAGTTCTTC. Its translation is CAISEAAGGEGEQFF.

The table lists this clone with a count of one. The chain combines TRBV5-6 with TRBJ2-5, with D perhaps matching TRBD1 (6 bases). CDR1 and CDR2 from the germline V gene are SGHDT and YYEEEE. V was shortened by 1 base and J by 5 bases, with 15 bases between the two germline ends. The CDR3 spans 15 residues. CDR3 sequence: CASSLFARGEETQYF. For the CDR3, the DNA is TGTGCCAGCAGCTTGTTCGCCAGGGGCGAGGAGACCCAGTACTTC.

The J gene is TRBJ1-1, the V gene TRBV7-2; D is uncertain. Trimming stripped 3 bases from V and 5 bases from J, with 16 bases between. The germline V gene has CDR1 SGHTA and CDR2 FQGNSA. The length of the CDR3 is 15 residues. CDR3 coding DNA: TGTGCCAGCAGCTTCAGGAATTTGGGTGGAACTGAAGCTTTCTTT. As protein: CASSFRNLGGTEAFF. The full variable domain, rest sourced from reference TRBV7-2 and TRBJ1-1, is GAGVSQSPSNKVTEKGKDVELRCDPISGHTALYWYRQSLGQGLEFLIYFQGNSAPDKSGLPSDRFSAERTGGSVSTLTIQRTQQEDSAVYLCASSFRNLGGTEAFFGQGTRLTVV.

V gene TRBV9 combines with J gene TRBJ2-1, with 7 bases lining up with TRBD2. CDR1 SGDLS and CDR2 YYNGEE come from the germline V gene. V lost 0 bases to trimming and J lost 6 bases; unmatched junction nucleotides: 6. This CDR3 region has 15 residues. The CDR3 loop reads CASSVEASGLNEQFF. The CDR3 bases are TGTGCCAGCAGCGTAGAGGCTAGCGGACTCAATGAGCAGTTCTTC.

The V and J genes are TRBV6-6 and TRBJ2-1, with D tentatively TRBD1 (6 bases). Trimming stripped 5 bases from V and 7 bases from J, with 18 bases between. The germline V gene encodes CDR1 MNHNY and CDR2 SVGAGI (reference sequence). The CDR3 spans 15 residues. This CDR3 reads CASSQTRGPTNEQFF. The CDR3 coding sequence is TGTGCCAGCAGTCAAACCAGGGGACCTACTAATGAGCAGTTCTTC.